Listed below are T cell receptor beta chains from one sample, sequenced in a study of blood T cell repertoires in COVID-19. Libraries were prepared by immunoSEQ multiplex PCR; TCRdb keeps only in-frame clonotypes and omits some of them. The sample has over 200,000 clones, roughly nine tenths seen once. Sequences were obtained from peripheral blood. The receptors were gathered from a middle-aged man with acute or convalescent COVID-19. Both conserved end residues are part of each CDR3. The D gene is left open where the match is weak. Clone size is not always given. Where it is, it says once, few, many or a class for expanded clones.

NA	TRBJ2-5	TRBD1	TRBV4-3	TGCGCCAGCAGCCAAGTTGAGGGGACAGGGCGAGAGACCCAGTACTTC	CASSQVEGTGRETQYF
NA	TRBJ1-6	TRBD1	TRBV27	TGTGCCAGCAGCCGACAGGGGTTCTATAATTCACCCCTCCACTTT	CASSRQGFYNSPLHF
NA	TRBJ2-7	NA	TRBV28	TGTGCCAGCAGTTTCCATCCGGGAAGATACGAGCAGTACTTC	CASSFHPGRYEQYF
once	TRBJ2-7	TRBD1	TRBV29-1	TGCAGCGTCGACAGGGGTGACGAGCAGTACTTC	CSVDRGDEQYF
NA	TRBJ2-7	NA	TRBV28	TGTGCCAGCAGTTCATTGACTAGTTACTCCTACGAGCAGTACTTC	CASSSLTSYSYEQYF
NA	TRBJ2-3	NA	TRBV30	TGTGCCGGAGCCTCACCCCCCACAGATACGCAGTATTTT	CAGASPPTDTQYF
NA	TRBJ2-4	TRBD2	TRBV3-1/TRBV3-2	TGTGCCAGCAGCCCGGGACTAGCGGGAGGGCAGAACATTCAGTACTTC	CASSPGLAGGQNIQYF
NA	TRBJ2-1	TRBD1	TRBV5-1	TGCGCCAGCAGCCTAGGGACAGGTATTTACAATGAGCAGTTCTTC	CASSLGTGIYNEQFF
NA	TRBJ2-7	NA	TRBV6-5	TGTGCCAGCAGGGGGCCTCCTACCTACGAGCAGTACTTC	CASRGPPTYEQYF
NA	TRBJ2-3	NA	TRBV4-3	TGCGCCAGCAGCCCGAGGGAAACTAGCACAGATACGCAGTATTTT	CASSPRETSTDTQYF
NA	TRBJ1-5	NA	TRBV24-1	TGTGCCACCAGTGATACCAACGAGCAGCCCCAGCATTTT	CATSDTNEQPQHF
NA	TRBJ2-3	NA	TRBV4-3	TGCGCCAGCAGCCAATCACTAGGGAGCACAGATACGCAGTATTTT	CASSQSLGSTDTQYF
NA	TRBJ2-3	TRBD2	TRBV7-6	TGTGCCAGCAGCTTAGGAACTAGCGGCCACGGGGCAGATACGCAGTATTTT	CASSLGTSGHGADTQYF
NA	TRBJ1-2	NA	TRBV5-5	TGTGCCAGCAGCTTGGTAGCGGGGGCCCAATGGGGCTACACCTTC	CASSLVAGAQWGYTF
few	TRBJ1-2	NA	TRBV11-2	TGTGCCAGCAGCTTCGCGGGGGAGGATGGCTACACCTTC	CASSFAGEDGYTF
NA	TRBJ1-1	TRBD1	TRBV4-2	TGTGCCAGCAGCCCCACCGGGACAGGGGGCGTGCGTTCCGAAGCTTTCTTT	CASSPTGTGGVRSEAFF
NA	TRBJ2-7	TRBD1	TRBV9	TGTGCCAGCAGTACAGGGGGAAGTGACGAGCAGTACTTC	CASSTGGSDEQYF
NA	TRBJ1-1	NA	TRBV5-5	TGTGCCAGCAGCTTGGGCTACAGGATTGATTTGGGGAACACTGAAGCTTTCTTT	CASSLGYRIDLGNTEAFF
NA	TRBJ2-5	TRBD1	TRBV29-1	TGCAGCGTGGGGACAGTCCAAGAGACCCAGTACTTC	CSVGTVQETQYF
NA	TRBJ2-3	TRBD2	TRBV3-1/TRBV3-2	TGTGCCAGCAGTCGACGGGGGGGGCCCCAAAATACGCAGTATTTT	CASSRRGGPQNTQYF
NA	TRBJ1-2	NA	TRBV4-1	TGCGCCAGCAGCCAAGATTGGACAGCCCTGACATCAAACTATGGCTACACCTTC	CASSQDWTALTSNYGYTF
once	TRBJ1-4	NA	TRBV7-7	TGTGCCAGCAGCTTATCCATTGCAACTAATGAAAAACTGTTTTTT	CASSLSIATNEKLFF
NA	TRBJ2-5	NA	TRBV3-1/TRBV3-2	TGTGCCAGCAGCCAAGGGCAGCAAGAGACCCAGTACTTC	CASSQGQQETQYF
NA	TRBJ1-1	NA	TRBV28	TGTGCCAGCAGTCGTCGGACAGTAAGGACTGAAGCTTTCTTT	CASSRRTVRTEAFF
NA	TRBJ1-1	NA	TRBV6-5	TGTGCCAGCAGTTATAACAGTTGGAACACTGAAGCTTTCTTT	CASSYNSWNTEAFF
NA	TRBJ2-7	TRBD1	TRBV4-3	TGCGCCAGCAGCCCCCAGACAGGGGATCGCGAGCAGTACTTC	CASSPQTGDREQYF
NA	TRBJ2-7	TRBD1	TRBV4-1	TGCGCCAGCAGCCAACGGACAGGGCCGGGCGAGCAGTACTTC	CASSQRTGPGEQYF
NA	TRBJ2-1	NA	TRBV28	TGTGCCAGCAGCTCCCCCCCCGGGAGGGACAGCTCCTACAATGAGCAGTTCTTC	CASSSPPGRDSSYNEQFF
NA	TRBJ1-2	NA	TRBV11-3	TGTGCCAGCAGCTCCACGGGGGAATCTAGTTCGGGCTACACCTTC	CASSSTGESSSGYTF
NA	TRBJ2-7	NA	TRBV3-1/TRBV3-2	TGTGCCAGCAGCCAACAGGGGGGTCCTGGTCAGTACTTC	CASSQQGGPGQYF
NA	TRBJ1-2	NA	TRBV12-3/TRBV12-4	TGTGCCAGCAGTACAGAAGGAAGCGGCTACACCTTC	CASSTEGSGYTF
NA	TRBJ1-5	NA	TRBV20-1	TGCAGTGCTGCGGGGAATCAGCCCCAGCATTTT	CSAAGNQPQHF
NA	TRBJ2-3	NA	TRBV5-1	TGCGCCAGCAAGTTGGGTCAGCCGGGAGATACGCAGTATTTT	CASKLGQPGDTQYF
NA	TRBJ2-2	NA	TRBV9	TGTGCCAGCAGCGTAGTACCGGGAGTCGTCGGGGAGCTGTTTTTT	CASSVVPGVVGELFF
NA	TRBJ1-5	TRBD1	TRBV6-5	TGTGCCAGCATAAGGGACCCAGGGGGAAATCAGCCCCAGCATTTT	CASIRDPGGNQPQHF
NA	TRBJ2-1	TRBD1	TRBV19	TGTGCCAGTAGTATTAGGAGGACAGGGAGAGACAATGAGCAGTTCTTC	CASSIRRTGRDNEQFF
NA	TRBJ2-3	NA	TRBV7-2	TGTGCCAGCTTACCGACAGGCCCTAGCACAGATACGCAGTATTTT	CASLPTGPSTDTQYF
NA	TRBJ2-2	NA	TRBV5-4	TGTGCCAGCAGCTCTGAGGGCGGGGAGAACACCGGGGAGCTGTTTTTT	CASSSEGGENTGELFF
NA	TRBJ2-5	TRBD1	TRBV5-1	TGCGCCAGCAGCTCCTATTCATGGGCAGGGGGCCAAGAGACCCAGTACTTC	CASSSYSWAGGQETQYF
NA	TRBJ2-3	TRBD2	TRBV5-4	TGTGCCAGCAGCTTGCTAGCGGGAGGGCCGACAGATACGCAGTATTTT	CASSLLAGGPTDTQYF
NA	TRBJ1-6	TRBD1	TRBV7-9	TGTGCCAGCAGCCCCGGACAGGATAATTCACCCCTCCACTTT	CASSPGQDNSPLHF
NA	TRBJ2-7	TRBD2	TRBV7-2	TGTGCCAGCAGCCCTGGGACTAGTTTCGAGCAGTACTTC	CASSPGTSFEQYF
NA	TRBJ2-1	NA	TRBV9	TGTGCCAGCAGCGCTACAACCGGGATCCCTGGAAATGAGCAGTTCTTC	CASSATTGIPGNEQFF
once	TRBJ2-5	NA	TRBV19	TGTGCCAGTAGTATTCAGGTGGGGCAGGGGGAGACCCAGTACTTC	CASSIQVGQGETQYF
NA	TRBJ2-1	NA	TRBV6-2/TRBV6-3	TGTGCCAGCAGTTACGGCAGAAGTAAGCAGTTCTTC	CASSYGRSKQFF